Listed below are T cell receptor beta chains from one sample, sequenced in a study of identical twins. From the 5' RACE reads, TCRdb called clonotypes with MiXCR, one entry per CDR3 protein. Of around 290,000 distinct CDR3 sequences in the sample, roughly 10% were seen once. Another study also made use of these data, one on yellow fever vaccine responses in identical twins.

Sample: CD8+ T cells sorted from blood. These receptors were obtained from a woman aged 18-29 years in good health. CDR3s include the opening cysteine and the closing phenylalanine or tryptophan. The D gene is left open where the match is weak. Clone size appears in some rows only: once, few, many, or a class for an expanded clone.

cdr3_aa cdr3_nt clone_size d_call j_call v_call
CASSQDPGIAGNEQFF TGTGCCAGCAGCCAAGATCCTGGCATAGCGGGGAATGAGCAGTTCTTC few TRBD2 TRBJ2-1 TRBV4-2
CASSPGTLLTDTQYF TGTGCCAGCAGCCCCGGGACCTTGCTGACAGATACGCAGTATTTT few - TRBJ2-3 TRBV28
CASSDLRTEAFF TGTGCCAGCAGCGACCTTAGGACAGAAGCTTTCTTT - - TRBJ1-1 TRBV2
CASSESGPGNTIYF TGTGCCAGCAGTGAAAGTGGGCCGGGAAACACCATATATTTT - - TRBJ1-3 TRBV2
CASSQGQAGIFYEQYF TGCGCCAGCAGCCAAGGACAGGCAGGGATATTCTACGAGCAGTACTTC few - TRBJ2-7 TRBV4-3
CSVEVGPGGGYDNEQFF TGCAGCGTTGAAGTGGGACCAGGGGGCGGGTATGACAATGAGCAGTTCTTC - TRBD1 TRBJ2-1 TRBV29-1
CSARDFGDYEQYF TGCAGTGCTAGAGATTTCGGGGATTACGAGCAGTACTTC many - TRBJ2-7 TRBV20-1
CASSQAPGGRGYF TGCGCCAGCAGCCAAGCCCCCGGGGGCAGGGGGTACTTC - - TRBJ2-7 TRBV4-1
CSVPRLHGYTF TGCAGCGTTCCCAGGTTGCATGGCTACACCTTC - - TRBJ1-2 TRBV29-1
CASSLVGSGRAQDWYEQYF TGTGCCAGCAGCTTAGTTGGTAGCGGGAGGGCCCAGGACTGGTACGAGCAGTACTTC many TRBD2 TRBJ2-7 TRBV11-1
CSVQGGSSYEQYF TGCAGCGTTCAAGGGGGGAGCTCCTACGAGCAGTACTTC many - TRBJ2-7 TRBV29-1
CASSEDRSSSYNSPLHF TGCGCCAGCAGTGAGGACAGATCGAGCTCCTATAATTCACCCCTCCACTTT many - TRBJ1-6 TRBV10-2
CATSGGQTYEQYF TGTGCCACCAGCGGGGGACAGACCTACGAGCAGTACTTC - - TRBJ2-7 TRBV24-1
CASSVGQDTQYF TGTGCCAGCAGCGTTGGGCAAGATACGCAGTATTTT - - TRBJ2-3 TRBV9
CASSPRLKSGGGTDTQYF TGTGCCAGCAGCCCCCGACTAAAGAGCGGGGGGGGCACAGATACGCAGTATTTT many TRBD2 TRBJ2-3 TRBV28
CSVELDTEAFF TGCAGCGTTGAATTGGACACTGAAGCTTTCTTT few - TRBJ1-1 TRBV29-1
CASSLRWGEYEQYF TGTGCCAGCAGCTTAAGGTGGGGGGAATACGAGCAGTACTTC - - TRBJ2-7 TRBV7-2
CASSWTLGYNEQFF TGTGCCAGCAGTTGGACCCTTGGTTACAATGAGCAGTTCTTC many - TRBJ2-1 TRBV27
CASSFHFSYEQYF TGTGCCAGCAGCTTCCATTTCTCCTACGAGCAGTACTTC many - TRBJ2-7 TRBV7-9
CASTGRDYEQYF TGTGCCAGCACGGGCAGGGATTACGAGCAGTACTTC few - TRBJ2-7 TRBV2
CASSPGGPYNEQFF TGTGCCAGCAGCCCTGGGGGCCCTTACAATGAGCAGTTCTTC - - TRBJ2-1 TRBV5-6
CASSWDQTQYF TGTGCCAGCAGCTGGGACCAGACCCAGTACTTC many - TRBJ2-5 TRBV7-9
CASSFLGRSTTDTQYF TGCGCCAGCAGCTTCCTCGGCAGGAGCACCACAGATACGCAGTATTTT - - TRBJ2-3 TRBV5-1
CASSYSTGGPYEQYF TGTGCCAGCAGTTATTCGACGGGGGGGCCCTACGAGCAGTACTTC - TRBD2 TRBJ2-7 TRBV6-5
CASSLGGGWYNEQFF TGTGCCAGCAGTTTAGGCGGGGGGTGGTACAATGAGCAGTTCTTC few TRBD2 TRBJ2-1 TRBV27
CASSLGALAGGQETQYF TGTGCCAGCAGTTTAGGTGCTCTAGCGGGAGGGCAAGAGACCCAGTACTTC few TRBD2 TRBJ2-5 TRBV27
CASSTYPRGGINEQYF TGTGCCAGCAGTACATATCCCCGGGGGGGCATCAACGAGCAGTACTTC many TRBD2 TRBJ2-7 TRBV28
CSVHPDSGANTGELFF TGCAGCGTACACCCAGACAGCGGGGCAAACACCGGGGAGCTGTTTTTT many TRBD2 TRBJ2-2 TRBV29-1
CASSIQPGLGQETQYF TGTGCCAGCAGCATACAACCGGGACTAGGGCAAGAGACCCAGTACTTC - TRBD2 TRBJ2-5 TRBV11-2
CASQGLGSNEQFF TGCGCCAGCCAAGGACTAGGCAGCAATGAGCAGTTCTTC many TRBD2 TRBJ2-1 TRBV5-1
CASSETGASTDTQYF TGTGCCAGCAGTGAAACCGGGGCGAGCACAGATACGCAGTATTTT many - TRBJ2-3 TRBV6-1
CASSYRENEQFF TGTGCCAGCAGCTACAGGGAGAATGAGCAGTTCTTC many - TRBJ2-1 TRBV6-2/TRBV6-3
CASSLDSYEQYF TGTGCCAGCAGTTTAGACAGCTACGAGCAGTACTTC many - TRBJ2-7 TRBV12-3/TRBV12-4
CASSQDLSPTGHPGNTIYF TGCGCCAGCAGCCAAGATCTGTCCCCGACAGGGCATCCTGGAAACACCATATATTTT few TRBD1 TRBJ1-3 TRBV4-3
CAISESKGGLNQPQHF TGTGCCATCAGTGAATCGAAGGGCGGGTTAAATCAGCCCCAGCATTTT - - TRBJ1-5 TRBV10-3
CASSFPPRTGIYEQYF TGTGCCAGCAGCTTCCCCCCGAGGACAGGGATCTACGAGCAGTACTTC once TRBD1 TRBJ2-7 TRBV7-9
CASSRQGTGTETQYF TGTGCCAGCAGTCGACAGGGAACGGGGACCGAGACCCAGTACTTC few TRBD1 TRBJ2-5 TRBV28
CASSLVGTGGASQYF TGTGCCAGCAGCTTAGTTGGGACAGGGGGAGCTAGCCAGTACTTC few TRBD1 TRBJ2-5 TRBV11-2
CASSLKGATYEQYF TGTGCCAGCAGTTTAAAGGGAGCGACCTACGAGCAGTACTTC few - TRBJ2-7 TRBV27
CASSLPNLGMNEQFF TGTGCCAGCAGTCTGCCAAATTTGGGTATGAATGAGCAGTTCTTC many - TRBJ2-1 TRBV28
CATSILDNEQFF TGTGCCACCAGCATATTGGACAATGAGCAGTTCTTC many - TRBJ2-1 TRBV15
CASSLVGKAFF TGTGCCAGCAGTTTAGTTGGGAAAGCTTTCTTT many - TRBJ1-1 TRBV12-3/TRBV12-4